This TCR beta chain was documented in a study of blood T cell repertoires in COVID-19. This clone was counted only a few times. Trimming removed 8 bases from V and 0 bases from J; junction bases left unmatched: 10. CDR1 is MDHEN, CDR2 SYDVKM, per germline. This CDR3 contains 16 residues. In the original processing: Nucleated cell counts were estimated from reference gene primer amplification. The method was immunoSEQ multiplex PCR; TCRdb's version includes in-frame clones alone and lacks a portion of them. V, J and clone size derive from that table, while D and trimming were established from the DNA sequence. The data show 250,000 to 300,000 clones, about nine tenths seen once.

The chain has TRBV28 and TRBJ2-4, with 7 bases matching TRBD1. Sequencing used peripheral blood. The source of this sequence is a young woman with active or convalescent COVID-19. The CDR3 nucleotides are TGTGCCAGCCGCTACAGGGACAGCATAGCCAAAAACATTCAGTACTTC. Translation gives CASRYRDSIAKNIQYF.